The clone carrying this T cell receptor beta chain has just one count. The antigen remains undetermined. Sequencing was performed with immunoSEQ multiplex PCR; in TCRdb, only in-frame clones are kept and a portion is missing. The data contain over 25,000 clones, about 78% of them seen just once; the ten biggest clones take up roughly 33%. This sample is part of a study of PD-1 blockade in classical Hodgkin lymphoma. The CDR3 consists of 14 residues. Germline V lookup: CDR1 MNHEY, CDR2 SVGAGI. Trimming left V 4 bases short and J 5 bases short, with 12 bases between. The patients all showed relapse after autologous stem cell transplantation, while their brentuximab vedotin exposure varied. Study outcomes and limitations: A significant rise in TCR diversity was seen by C4D1 for CD4+ cells but not for CD8+ cells. Nivolumab initiation under 1 year post-ASCT meant exclusion. Diversity similar to that of newly diagnosed patients was seen at baseline in complete responders. Relapsed/refractory patients reportedly had the lowest baseline TCR diversity, below newly diagnosed patients, who were below healthy donors.

This receptor was identified in a human donor with classical Hodgkin lymphoma. The input for sequencing was peripheral blood mononuclear cells (PBMCs), taken before the second cycle of nivolumab. The chain joins TRBV6-5 to TRBJ1-5; tentatively, D is TRBD1 (5 bases). The CDR3 bases are TGTGCCAGCAGTTTAACCGGGACGGATCAGCCCCAGCATTTT. Its translation: CASSLTGTDQPQHF.